Given below is one TCR beta chain in context. Antigen: not known. A read error may account for a junction end that differs from germline. This table comes from immunoSEQ multiplex PCR, and its TCRdb copy is limited to in-frame clones, with some not included. The sample records 20,000 or so clones, 84% being singletons. The record originates from a study of T cell therapy after organ transplantation. This CDR3 comprises 12 residues. CDR1 is SGDLS and CDR2 is YYNGEE in the germline V gene. Noted time point: 20-29 weeks after completion of therapy. The chain links TRBV9 to TRBJ2-2, with a weak D call TRBD2 (5 bases). The TCR sequence derives from a human patient who had received a solid organ transplant and had CMV disease. Some T cells may arise from the graft donor. Specimen: CD8+ T cells from blood, collected after autologous CMV-specific T cell therapy. This CDR3 is CASSVGSEEVFF. CDR3 sequence (DNA): TGTGCCAGCAGCGTAGGATCGGAGGAGGTGTTTTTT.